This is a list of T cell receptor beta chains from one sample in a study of T cells in Graves' hyperthyroidism and ophthalmopathy. TCRdb re-analysed the multiplex PCR reads in MiXCR, keeping a single row per CDR3 protein. The sample contains approximately 520,000 distinct CDR3 sequences, about 24% of which appear only once. The source material was blood. Source of these receptors: a woman in her 30s with Graves' ophthalmopathy. Each CDR3 is given with its conserved first and last residue. The order of the fields is J gene, clone size, V gene, D gene, CDR3 DNA, CDR3 protein. D genes are given only for firm matches. Clone sizes are given selectively: once, few, many, or a class where the clone is expanded.

J: TRBJ2-5; size: .; V: TRBV24-1; D: TRBD2; DNA: TGTGCCACCAGTGACCGAACGACTAGCGGGACACAAGAGACCCAGTACTTC; CDR3: CATSDRTTSGTQETQYF
J: TRBJ1-5; size: many; V: TRBV6-4; D: .; DNA: TGTGCCAGCAGTGACCCCAAAAGGGGGATAGGCATGGGTCAGCCCCAGCATTTT; CDR3: CASSDPKRGIGMGQPQHF
J: TRBJ2-3; size: few; V: TRBV5-1; D: .; DNA: TGCGCCAGCAGCTCCCGGGGCTCTAGCACAGATACGCAGTATTTT; CDR3: CASSSRGSSTDTQYF
J: TRBJ1-3; size: many; V: TRBV10-2; D: .; DNA: TGCGCCAGCAGTGGAACAGGGCTCGGAAACACCATATATTTT; CDR3: CASSGTGLGNTIYF
J: TRBJ2-7; size: .; V: TRBV5-1; D: TRBD1; DNA: TGCGCCAGCAGTCCCACCACAGGGGACACCTACGAGCTGTACTTC; CDR3: CASSPTTGDTYELYF
J: TRBJ1-1; size: .; V: TRBV7-9; D: .; DNA: TGTGCCAGCAGCACCCAACAGGGCTACACTGAAGCTTTCTTT; CDR3: CASSTQQGYTEAFF
J: TRBJ1-2; size: .; V: TRBV30; D: .; DNA: TGTGCCTGGCACCCCAGGGAACTGAACTATGGCTACACCTTC; CDR3: CAWHPRELNYGYTF
J: TRBJ1-1; size: many; V: TRBV29-1; D: .; DNA: TGCAGCTTCCGGGGGATTGAAGCTTTCTTT; CDR3: CSFRGIEAFF
J: TRBJ2-7; size: many; V: TRBV9; D: TRBD2; DNA: TGTGCCAGCAGCGTTGTACTAGCGGGGTTATACGAGCAGTACTTC; CDR3: CASSVVLAGLYEQYF
J: TRBJ2-5; size: many; V: TRBV20-1; D: .; DNA: TGCAGTGCGGACACCTTCCAAGAGACCCAGTACTTC; CDR3: CSADTFQETQYF
J: TRBJ2-6; size: few; V: TRBV15; D: .; DNA: TGTGCCACCAGCAGAGATCCCCGATCTGGGGCCAACGTCCTGACTTTC; CDR3: CATSRDPRSGANVLTF
J: TRBJ1-6; size: many; V: TRBV7-2; D: TRBD1; DNA: TGTGCCAGCAGCTTCACAGGGGACTATAATTCACCCCTCCACTTT; CDR3: CASSFTGDYNSPLHF
J: TRBJ2-7; size: few; V: TRBV7-2; D: TRBD1; DNA: TGTGCCAGCAGCACCGACAGGGGAAACTACGAGCAGTACTTC; CDR3: CASSTDRGNYEQYF
J: TRBJ1-2; size: many; V: TRBV7-9; D: .; DNA: TGTGCCAGCAGCTCCGAGACCCTGGGCTATGGCTACACCTTC; CDR3: CASSSETLGYGYTF
J: TRBJ1-2; size: .; V: TRBV6-1; D: .; DNA: TGTGACTTAAGGGGGGGAAACGGCTACACCTTC; CDR3: CDLRGGNGYTF
J: TRBJ2-7; size: few; V: TRBV11-3; D: .; DNA: TGTGCCAGCAGCTTAGACACATTTGAGGAGCAGTACTTC; CDR3: CASSLDTFEEQYF
J: TRBJ1-5; size: .; V: TRBV12-3/TRBV12-4; D: .; DNA: TGTGCCAGCAGTTTAGCGGGGGAAAGGAGCAATCAGCCCCAGCATTTT; CDR3: CASSLAGERSNQPQHF
J: TRBJ2-7; size: .; V: TRBV12-3/TRBV12-4; D: TRBD2; DNA: TGTGCCAGCAGCTTCAGCGGGGGGCAAGCCTACGAGCAGTACTTC; CDR3: CASSFSGGQAYEQYF
J: TRBJ1-3; size: .; V: TRBV6-1; D: .; DNA: TGTGTCAGCACCGGTGGGGTTTCTGGAAACACCATATATTTT; CDR3: CVSTGGVSGNTIYF
J: TRBJ2-7; size: .; V: TRBV12-3/TRBV12-4; D: .; DNA: TGTGCCAGCAGTTTCGCGTCTCGGAGGGAGCAGTACTTC; CDR3: CASSFASRREQYF
J: TRBJ1-2; size: many; V: TRBV15; D: .; DNA: TGTGCCACCAGCAGAGATCAGGGGACCTATGGCTACACCTTC; CDR3: CATSRDQGTYGYTF
J: TRBJ1-5; size: many; V: TRBV30; D: .; DNA: TGTGCCTGGAGTGTTCAGGGCTATCAGCCCCAGCATTTT; CDR3: CAWSVQGYQPQHF
J: TRBJ1-2; size: few; V: TRBV12-3/TRBV12-4; D: TRBD1; DNA: TGTGCCAGCACCCCGGTAGCAGGGGGTGGCTACACCTTC; CDR3: CASTPVAGGGYTF
J: TRBJ1-5; size: many; V: TRBV27; D: TRBD1; DNA: TGTGCCAGCAGTTTATTTCGGACAGGGTTTCATCAGCCCCAGCATTTT; CDR3: CASSLFRTGFHQPQHF
J: TRBJ1-2; size: many; V: TRBV20-1; D: .; DNA: TGCAGTGCTAGAGATCTTGGAGGCGTCTATGGCTACACCTTC; CDR3: CSARDLGGVYGYTF
J: TRBJ2-7; size: .; V: TRBV4-1; D: TRBD1; DNA: TGCGCCAGCAGCCAAGACCCGACAGGGGTCCCCGCCTACGAGCAGTACTTC; CDR3: CASSQDPTGVPAYEQYF
J: TRBJ2-7; size: many; V: TRBV11-2; D: TRBD1; DNA: TGTGCCAGCAGCCGAGCCCTCGGACAGGCTCCCATTTTAACCTACGAGCAGTACTTC; CDR3: CASSRALGQAPILTYEQYF